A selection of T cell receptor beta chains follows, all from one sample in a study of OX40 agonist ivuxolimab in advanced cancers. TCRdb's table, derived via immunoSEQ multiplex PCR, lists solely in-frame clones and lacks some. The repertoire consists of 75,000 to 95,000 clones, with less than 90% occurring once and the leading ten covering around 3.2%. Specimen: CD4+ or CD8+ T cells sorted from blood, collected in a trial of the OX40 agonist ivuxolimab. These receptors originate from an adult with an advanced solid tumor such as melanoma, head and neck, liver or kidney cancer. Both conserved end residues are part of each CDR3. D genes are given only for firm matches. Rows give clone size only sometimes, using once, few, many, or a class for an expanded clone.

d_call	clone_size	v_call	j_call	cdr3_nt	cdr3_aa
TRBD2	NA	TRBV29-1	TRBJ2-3	TGCGGGCAAACAATAGCGGGAGGGCCAGATACGCAGTATTTT	CGQTIAGGPDTQYF
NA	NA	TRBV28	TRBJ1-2	TGTGCCAGCAGTTCCCAGGGATACTATGGCTACACCTTC	CASSSQGYYGYTF
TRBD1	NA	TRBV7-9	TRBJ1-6	TGTGCCAGCAGCTCGGGACAGGGGTATTCACCCCTCCACTTT	CASSSGQGYSPLHF
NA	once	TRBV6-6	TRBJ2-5	TGTGTCAGCAGTTACGAGGGGGGGGCGAAGACCCAGTACTTC	CVSSYEGGAKTQYF
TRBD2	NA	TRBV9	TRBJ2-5	TGTGCCAGCAGCCCTCCGGGTCGAGCGGGAGGGACCTTGGGAGAGACCCAGTACTTC	CASSPPGRAGGTLGETQYF
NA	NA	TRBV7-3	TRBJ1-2	TGTGCCAGCAGCCCTCCTGGCGGTTATGGCTACACCTTC	CASSPPGGYGYTF
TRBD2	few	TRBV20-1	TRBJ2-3	TGCAGTGCCGGGACTAGCTCGAGGGGGTATTTT	CSAGTSSRGYF
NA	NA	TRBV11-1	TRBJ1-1	TGTGCCAGCAGCCGGACAGCGAACACTGAAGCTTTCTTT	CASSRTANTEAFF
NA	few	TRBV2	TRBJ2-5	TGTGCCAGCAGTGAAGAGACCCAGTACTTC	CASSEETQYF
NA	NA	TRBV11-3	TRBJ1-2	TGTGCCAGCAGCTCGATAGGATATGGCTACACCTTC	CASSSIGYGYTF
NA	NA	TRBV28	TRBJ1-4	TGTGCCAGCGGCATTAATGAAAAACTGTTTTTT	CASGINEKLFF
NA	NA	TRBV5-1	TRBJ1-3	TGCGCCAGCGGGGGCGGTTCTGGAAACACCATATATTTT	CASGGGSGNTIYF
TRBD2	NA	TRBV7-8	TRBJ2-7	TGTGCCAGCAGCCCAAGCGGGACTTCCGTCTACGAGCAGTACTTC	CASSPSGTSVYEQYF